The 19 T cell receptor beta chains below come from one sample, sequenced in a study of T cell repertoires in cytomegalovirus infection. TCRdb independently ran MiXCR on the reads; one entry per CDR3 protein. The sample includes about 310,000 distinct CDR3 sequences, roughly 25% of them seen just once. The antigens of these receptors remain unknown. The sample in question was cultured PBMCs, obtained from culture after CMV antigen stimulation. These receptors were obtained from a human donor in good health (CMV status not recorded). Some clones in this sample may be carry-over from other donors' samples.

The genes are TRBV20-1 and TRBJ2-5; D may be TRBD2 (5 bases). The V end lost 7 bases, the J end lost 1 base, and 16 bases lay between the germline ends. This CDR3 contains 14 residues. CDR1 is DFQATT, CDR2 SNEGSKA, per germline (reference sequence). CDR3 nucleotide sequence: TGCAGTGTTAGGTATTGGCGGGTCCAAGAGACCCAGTACTTC. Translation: CSVRYWRVQETQYF.

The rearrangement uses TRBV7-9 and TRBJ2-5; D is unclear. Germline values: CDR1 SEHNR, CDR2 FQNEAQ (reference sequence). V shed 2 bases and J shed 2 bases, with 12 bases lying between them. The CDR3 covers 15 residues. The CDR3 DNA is TGTGCCAGCAGCTTATTTGACGGCCCACAAGAGACCCAGTACTTC. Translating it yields CASSLFDGPQETQYF.

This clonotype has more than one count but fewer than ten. DNA of the CDR3: TGTGCCACCAGCAGAAGAGCGGACAACCAAGAGACCCAGTACTTC. The encoded protein is CATSRRADNQETQYF. This chain joins TRBV15 and TRBJ2-5, with D tentatively TRBD1 or TRBD2 (5 bases each). Trimming shortened V by 2 bases and J by 0 bases, and 10 bases separated the two germline ends. The CDR3 loop spans 15 amino acids. Germline CDR1 reads LNHNV; CDR2 reads YYDKDF (reference sequence).

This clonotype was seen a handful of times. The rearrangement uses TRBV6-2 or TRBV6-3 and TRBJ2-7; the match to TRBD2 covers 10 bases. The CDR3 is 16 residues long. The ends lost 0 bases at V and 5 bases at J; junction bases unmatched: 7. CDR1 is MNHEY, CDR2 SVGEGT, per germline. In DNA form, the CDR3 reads TGTGCCAGCAGTTACTCGAGGCTAGCGGGAGACGACGAGCAGTACTTC. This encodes CASSYSRLAGDDEQYF.

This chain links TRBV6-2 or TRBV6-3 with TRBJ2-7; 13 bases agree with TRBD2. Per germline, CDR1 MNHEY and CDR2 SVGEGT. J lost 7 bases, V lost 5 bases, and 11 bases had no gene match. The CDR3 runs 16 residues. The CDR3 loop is CASSPAGLAGVREQYV. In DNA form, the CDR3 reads TGTGCCAGCAGTCCAGCCGGACTAGCGGGAGTGAGAGAGCAGTACGTC.

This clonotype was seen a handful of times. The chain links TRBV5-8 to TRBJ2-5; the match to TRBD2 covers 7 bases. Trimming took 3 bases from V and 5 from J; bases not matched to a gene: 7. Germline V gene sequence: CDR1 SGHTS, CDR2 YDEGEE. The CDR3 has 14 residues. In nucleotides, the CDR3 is TGTGCCAGCAGCTCTGGGAGGGAATTGGAGACCCAGTACTTC. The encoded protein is CASSSGRELETQYF.

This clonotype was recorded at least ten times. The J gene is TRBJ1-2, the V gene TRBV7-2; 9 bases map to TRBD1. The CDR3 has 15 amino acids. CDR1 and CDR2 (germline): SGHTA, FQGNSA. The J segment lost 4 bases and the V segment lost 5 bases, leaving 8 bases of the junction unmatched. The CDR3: CASSAWGQGTYGYTF. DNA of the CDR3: TGTGCCAGCAGCGCCTGGGGACAGGGAACCTATGGCTACACCTTC.

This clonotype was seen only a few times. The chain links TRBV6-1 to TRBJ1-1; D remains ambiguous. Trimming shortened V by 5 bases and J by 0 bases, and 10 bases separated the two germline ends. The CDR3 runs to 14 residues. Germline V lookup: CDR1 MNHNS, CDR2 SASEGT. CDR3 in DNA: TGTGCCAGCAGTTATAGGCTCATGAACACTGAAGCTTTCTTT. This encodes CASSYRLMNTEAFF.

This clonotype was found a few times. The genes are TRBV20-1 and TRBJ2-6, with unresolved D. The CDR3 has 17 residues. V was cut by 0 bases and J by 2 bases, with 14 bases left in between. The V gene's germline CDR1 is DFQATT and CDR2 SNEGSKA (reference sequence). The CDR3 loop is CSARDRPTETGANVLTF. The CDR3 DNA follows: TGCAGTGCTAGAGATCGGCCGACTGAAACTGGGGCCAACGTCCTGACTTTC.

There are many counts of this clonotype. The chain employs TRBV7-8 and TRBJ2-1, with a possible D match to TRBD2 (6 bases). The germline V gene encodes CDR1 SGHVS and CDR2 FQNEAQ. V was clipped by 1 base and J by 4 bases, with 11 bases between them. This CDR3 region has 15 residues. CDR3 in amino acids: CASSLGDLKYNEQFF. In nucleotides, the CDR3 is TGTGCCAGCAGCTTAGGGGACTTGAAATACAATGAGCAGTTCTTC.

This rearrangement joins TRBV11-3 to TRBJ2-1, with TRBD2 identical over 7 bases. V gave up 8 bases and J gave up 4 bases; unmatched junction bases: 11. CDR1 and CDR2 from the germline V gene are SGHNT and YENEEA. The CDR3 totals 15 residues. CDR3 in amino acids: CASAAPGGTYNEQFF. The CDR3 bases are TGTGCCAGCGCTGCTCCGGGAGGTACTTACAATGAGCAGTTCTTC.

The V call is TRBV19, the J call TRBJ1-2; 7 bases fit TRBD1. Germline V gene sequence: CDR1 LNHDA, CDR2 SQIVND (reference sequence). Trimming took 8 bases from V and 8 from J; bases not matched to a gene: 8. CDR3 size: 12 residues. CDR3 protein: CASRTGEGGYTF. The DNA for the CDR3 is TGTGCCAGTCGCACAGGGGAGGGCGGCTACACCTTC. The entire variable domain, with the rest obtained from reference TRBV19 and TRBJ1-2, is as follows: DGGITQSPKYLFRKEGQNVTLSCEQNLNHDAMYWYRQDPGQGLRLIYYSQIVNDFQKGDIAEGYSVSREKKESFPLTVTSAQKNPTAFYLCASRTGEGGYTFGSGTRLTVV.

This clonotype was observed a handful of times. The CDR3 protein is CASSQPRYNEQFF. In DNA form, the CDR3 reads TGTGCCAGCAGCCAACCCCGCTACAATGAGCAGTTCTTC. The chain uses TRBV7-9 and TRBJ2-1; no clear D. Germline assignment: CDR1 SEHNR and CDR2 FQNEAQ (reference sequence). V was clipped by 5 bases and J by 3 bases, with 8 bases between them. CDR3 length equals 13 residues.

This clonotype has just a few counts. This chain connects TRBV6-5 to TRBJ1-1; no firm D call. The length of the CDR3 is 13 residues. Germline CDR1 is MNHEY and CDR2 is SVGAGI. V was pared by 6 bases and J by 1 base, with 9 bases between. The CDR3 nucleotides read TGTGCCAGCAGATCCACGACGAACACTGAAGCTTTCTTT. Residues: CASRSTTNTEAFF.

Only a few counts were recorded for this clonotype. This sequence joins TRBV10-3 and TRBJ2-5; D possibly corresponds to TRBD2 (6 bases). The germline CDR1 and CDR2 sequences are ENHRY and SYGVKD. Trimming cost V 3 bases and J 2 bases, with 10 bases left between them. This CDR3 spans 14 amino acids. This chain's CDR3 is CAISEIAAQETQYF. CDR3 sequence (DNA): TGTGCCATCAGTGAAATAGCGGCTCAAGAGACCCAGTACTTC.

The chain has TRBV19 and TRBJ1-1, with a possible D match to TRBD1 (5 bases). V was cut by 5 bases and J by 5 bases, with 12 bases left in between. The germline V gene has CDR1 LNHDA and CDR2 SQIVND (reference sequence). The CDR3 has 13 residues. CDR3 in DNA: TGTGCCAGTAGTCCGGGACTTTTAACTGAAGCTTTCTTT. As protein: CASSPGLLTEAFF.

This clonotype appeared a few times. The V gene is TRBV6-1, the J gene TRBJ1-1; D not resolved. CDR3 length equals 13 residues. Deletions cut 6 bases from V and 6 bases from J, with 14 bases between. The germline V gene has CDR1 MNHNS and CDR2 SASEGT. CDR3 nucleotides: TGTGCCAGCAGCGCCGGAGGGCTGGCTGAAGCTTTCTTT. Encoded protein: CASSAGGLAEAFF.

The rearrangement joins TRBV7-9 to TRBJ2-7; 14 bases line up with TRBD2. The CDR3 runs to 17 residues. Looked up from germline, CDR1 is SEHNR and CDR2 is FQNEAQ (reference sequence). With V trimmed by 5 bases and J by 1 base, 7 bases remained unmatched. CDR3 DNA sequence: TGTGCCAGCAGCGCGACTAGCGGGAGGGAAAAGTCCTACGAGCAGTACGTC. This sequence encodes CASSATSGREKSYEQYV.

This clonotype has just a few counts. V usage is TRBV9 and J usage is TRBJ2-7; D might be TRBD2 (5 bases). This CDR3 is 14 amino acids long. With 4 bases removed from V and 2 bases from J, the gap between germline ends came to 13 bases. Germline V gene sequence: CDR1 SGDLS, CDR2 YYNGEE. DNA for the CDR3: TGTGCCAGCAGCTCAGGACTGGAGGCCTACGAGCAGTACTTC. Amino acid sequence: CASSSGLEAYEQYF.